The 16 T cell receptor beta chains below were found in one sample sequenced in a study of T cell changes during pregnancy in multiple sclerosis. This table comes from immunoSEQ multiplex PCR, and its TCRdb copy is limited to in-frame clones, with some not included. The sample holds 47,000 or so clones, approximately 95% seen once. This specimen was CD4+ T cells from peripheral blood mononuclear cells, taken in the first trimester of pregnancy. The source is a female donor with multiple sclerosis, enrolled in a pregnancy study.

The rearrangement joins TRBV19 to TRBJ2-2; 9 nucleotides match TRBD2. This CDR3 is built from 18 residues. Trimming at V came to 3 bases and at J to 3 bases, leaving 11 bases not matched to a gene. The V gene's germline CDR1 is LNHDA and CDR2 SQIVND (reference sequence). CDR3 sequence reads: CASSMGFSGGPHTGELFF. CDR3 nucleotides: TGTGCCAGTAGTATGGGGTTTAGCGGGGGCCCCCACACCGGGGAGCTGTTTTTT. The variable domain in full, with the rest retrieved from reference TRBV19 and TRBJ2-2, is DGGITQSPKYLFRKEGQNVTLSCEQNLNHDAMYWYRQDPGQGLRLIYYSQIVNDFQKGDIAEGYSVSREKKESFPLTVTSAQKNPTAFYLCASSMGFSGGPHTGELFFGEGSRLTVL.

This clone was observed once. The rearrangement links TRBV5-6 to TRBJ1-1; D may be TRBD1 (5 bases). CDR3 length equals 15 residues. Trimming left V 0 bases short and J 6 bases short, with 15 bases between. Per the germline V gene, CDR1 is SGHDT and CDR2 is YYEEEE. The CDR3 sequence: CASSLEGARTPEAFF. CDR3 bases: TGTGCCAGCAGCTTGGAAGGGGCCCGTACCCCTGAAGCTTTCTTT.

This clone has only a few counts. The V gene is TRBV2, the J gene TRBJ1-2, with a weak D call TRBD1 (5 bases). The CDR3 covers 16 residues. Germline CDR1 SNHLY, CDR2 FYNNEI. Trimming took off 4 bases at V and 0 bases at J, with 15 bases between the two ends. As DNA, the CDR3 is TGTGCCAGCAGTGGGGGGGGACGGTTAGCTAACTATGGCTACACCTTC. This sequence encodes CASSGGGRLANYGYTF.

The chain carries TRBV6-1 and TRBJ1-2, with TRBD1 matching over 9 bases. Germline V lookup: CDR1 MNHNS, CDR2 SASEGT. The CDR3 length is 14 residues. V dropped 3 bases and J dropped 7; count of bases not matched to a gene: 6. The CDR3 sequence is CASSDYRQGVGYTF. The CDR3 DNA is TGTGCCAGCAGTGACTACCGACAGGGGGTTGGCTACACCTTC.

The V call is TRBV11-3, the J call TRBJ2-3, with D maybe TRBD2 (6 bases). The V end lost 4 bases, the J end lost 0 bases, and 8 bases lay between the germline ends. CDR1 and CDR2 from the germline V gene are SGHNT and YENEEA. The CDR3 loop spans 14 amino acids. The CDR3 sequence is CASSSGTSTDTQYF. CDR3 sequence (DNA): TGTGCCAGCAGCTCCGGGACTAGCACAGATACGCAGTATTTT.

The chain joins TRBV19 to TRBJ2-7; no clear D. Germline CDR1 is LNHDA and CDR2 is SQIVND (reference sequence). V was trimmed by 3 bases and J by 12 bases, leaving 12 bases between them. CDR3 length: 11 amino acids. CDR3 in amino acids: CASSINTVWYF. The DNA of the CDR3 is TGTGCCAGTAGTATTAATACGGTGTGGTACTTC.

The CDR3 reads CASSVVVGGGGGNGYTF. CDR3 DNA sequence: TGTGCCAGCAGCGTAGTAGTAGGGGGGGGCGGGGGTAATGGCTACACCTTC. This chain links TRBV9 with TRBJ1-2; D is possibly TRBD1 (6 bases). Germline V CDR1 and CDR2: SGDLS, YYNGEE. The CDR3 length is 17 residues. The V and J ends lost 0 bases and 6 bases respectively, with 21 bases between them.

The chain combines TRBV6-1 with TRBJ1-4, with D uncertain. CDR1 and CDR2 from the germline V gene are MNHNS and SASEGT. V was cut by 0 bases and J by 7 bases, with 24 bases left in between. CDR3 length equals 19 residues. CDR3 sequence (DNA): TGTGCCAGCAGTGAAGCAAGGCCAGCGACTAAACTGCGTAGTGAAAAACTGTTTTTT. This translates into CASSEARPATKLRSEKLFF.

CDR3 sequence reads: CASSRTDQETQYF. The CDR3 nucleotides are TGTGCCAGCAGCCGGACAGACCAAGAGACCCAGTACTTC. The chain recombines TRBV5-8 with TRBJ2-5, with D possibly being TRBD1 (6 bases). The germline V and J ends were trimmed by 4 bases and 0 bases, with 7 bases remaining between them. CDR3 length equals 13 residues. CDR1 is SGHTS and CDR2 is YDEGEE in the germline V gene.

This clone was recorded once. A read error may produce the germline difference seen at one junction end. CDR3 DNA: TGTGCTAGCAGCTTAGACAGGGGGTACAATGAGCAGTTCTTC. Its translation is CASSLDRGYNEQFF. This chain joins TRBV7-7 and TRBJ2-1; 9 bases are a match to TRBD1. This CDR3 has 14 residues. Germline CDR1 SSHAT, CDR2 FNYEAQ (reference sequence).

The V and J genes are TRBV5-1 and TRBJ1-1; D remains unclear. Germline values: CDR1 SGHRS, CDR2 YFSETQ. This CDR3 comprises 14 residues. V gave up 1 base and J gave up 6 bases, with 13 bases separating them. CDR3 amino acids: CASSLYAGYAEAFF. DNA for the CDR3: TGCGCCAGCAGCTTGTATGCGGGCTACGCTGAAGCTTTCTTT.

CDR3 nucleotides: TGCAGCGTTGACACAAATAACTATGGCTACACCTTC. Amino acids: CSVDTNNYGYTF. The gene calls are TRBV29-1 and TRBJ1-2; D remains ambiguous. Germline V gene data show CDR1 as SQVTM and CDR2 as ANQGSEA. The CDR3 runs 12 residues. Trimming cost V 3 bases and J 1 base, with 6 bases left between them. The whole variable domain, filled in from reference TRBV29-1 and TRBJ1-2, reads SAVISQKPSRDICQRGTSLTIQCQVDSQVTMMFWYRQQPGQSLTLIATANQGSEATYESGFVIDKFPISRPNLTFSTLTVSNMSPEDSSIYLCSVDTNNYGYTFGSGTRLTVV.

The V call is TRBV21-1, the J call TRBJ1-5; the table calls TRBD1, which could not be checked here. TRBV21-1 is given as a pseudogene. This CDR3 is built from 16 residues. The CDR3 reads CASSNPGTYSNQPQHF. CDR3 nucleotide sequence: TGTGCCAGCAGCAATCCGGGGACATATAGCAATCAGCCCCAGCATTTT.

This rearrangement joins TRBV5-1 to TRBJ1-1; TRBD1 is a possible D gene (5 bases). The V end lost 0 bases, the J end lost 7 bases, and 10 bases lay between the germline ends. This CDR3 is built from 13 residues. Germline assignment: CDR1 SGHRS and CDR2 YFSETQ. For the CDR3, the DNA is TGCGCCAGCAGCTTGGGGGGGGGAGGTGAAGCTTTCTTT. Amino acid sequence: CASSLGGGGEAFF.

J is TRBJ1-1 and V is TRBV18, with no clear D. This CDR3 comprises 16 residues. Germline CDR1 and CDR2: KGHSH and LQKENI. Trimming removed 5 bases from V and 0 bases from J, with 16 bases in between. The CDR3 region has the DNA TGTGCCAGCTCAGGTCAGCAGACAATAATGAACACTGAAGCTTTCTTT. Its protein product is CASSGQQTIMNTEAFF.

The chain employs TRBV2 and TRBJ2-2, with D perhaps matching TRBD2 (6 bases). Trimming removed 6 bases from V and 6 bases from J, with 11 bases in between. Germline assignment: CDR1 SNHLY and CDR2 FYNNEI. The CDR3 sequence is 13 residues long. This chain's CDR3 is CASSRGGAGELFF. CDR3 DNA sequence: TGTGCCAGCAGCAGAGGCGGGGCCGGGGAGCTGTTTTTT.